The T cell receptor beta chain described here comes from a study of cytomegalovirus exposure and HLA in healthy donors (dated by TCRdb to 2015 to 2018). Regarding the study in general: An earlier analysis of approximately 600 of the donors reported 250 to 350 Gb of sequence data and 100 million to 130 million unique TCR beta sequences from about 179 million T cells. Around 320 gigabases of sequencing data and tens of millions of unique TCR sequences were included in an early release covering roughly 600 HLA-typed donors. The genetic ancestry cluster associated with self-reported Caucasian donors included 80% to 90% of the 398 genotyped donors. The study was designed to test whether signatures of past pathogen exposure could be identified by cataloging public T cell receptors. The T cell repertoires of several hundred subjects were profiled by immunosequencing and related to cytomegalovirus serostatus. Along with the roughly 610-subject first cohort, a separate validation cohort of about 110 different subjects was used. The study combined high-throughput TCR immunosequencing, statistical association of individual TCRs with disease status, and machine learning to predict cytomegalovirus infection status. A later analysis re-examined previously published TCR beta repertoires from around 670 donors and added high-resolution HLA genotyping to investigate patterns of TCR occurrence. The later analysis used no new phenotypic data to find candidate immune exposures, relying instead on TCR beta sequences and their occurrence across donors. To decide whether each TCR beta V gene segment behaved as functional or pseudogenic, an earlier analysis of fewer than 750 of the donors relied on high-throughput TCR beta sequencing. Donor age, sex, ethnicity and CMV serostatus were compiled together with the repertoire data. Genome-wide SNP genotypes for about 65% of the roughly 670 donors were used in a later genetic analysis, which treated that subset as a discovery cohort. All discovery cohort repertoires had been generated on a single sequencing platform. HLA typing covered class I and class II loci at four-digit resolution. Typing coverage differed by locus: A, B, C, DRB1 and DQB1 were typed in roughly 629-630 donors, DQA1 in about 500, DPA1 in around 600, and DPB1 in just under 490. A few DR-DQ haplotypes were treated as single units for association and clustering because of strong linkage in the cohort. Among some 410 genotyped donors of the cohort, an average of around 240,000 unique TCR beta nucleotide sequences was sequenced per donor, of which 15% to 20% were non-productive. The full study reports these points: A further reported finding was that TCR beta sequences accurately predicted the HLA-A and HLA-B alleles for most subjects in the first cohort. V-gene and J-gene trimming of TCR beta chains was associated with a missense DCLRE1C variant in a later genetic analysis, and the association was replicated in an independent cohort. Presence/absence analyses assumed roughly uniform sequencing depth across donors, an assumption that may not hold. In the study, about 150 TCR beta chains were listed as associated with cytomegalovirus. Because some donors lacked HLA typing at each locus, the association tests relied only on the typed subset. A later genetic analysis reported fewer N-insertions in productive TCRs among donors in an Asian-associated ancestry cluster than the roughly 650-donor mean. The cohort was sequenced for TCR beta chains only, and without alpha or paired-chain data the features that could be detected were limited. When HLA alleles, especially DR and DQ, strongly co-occurred, TCR associations were difficult to assign to individual alleles. Correlated functional status among segregating V segments might reflect linkage disequilibrium, but an unknown experimental factor could not be ruled out. Because counts were too low, roughly 17 rarely observed V segments, including chromosome 9 orphons, were left out of the earlier analysis of roughly 600 of the donors. Across donors, most TCR sequences were observed very rarely, whereas some public TCRs were present in many individuals. The authors suggested that the approach could potentially be generalized to other disease states and immunological phenotypes. A later analysis found that TCR association rates varied across HLA loci, with DRB1 alleles showing the most associated TCRs and HLA-C alleles the fewest. At a false discovery rate of 0.05, a later analysis linked 16,951 TCR beta sequences to specific HLA alleles. Because the 87-base-pair reads could not distinguish some IMGT-functional V segments, including TRBV6-2 and TRBV6-3, those segments were excluded. In an earlier analysis of approximately 590 of the donors, most TCR beta V segments appeared in productive rearrangements about 87% or about 30% of the time, broadly matching IMGT annotations. According to a later analysis, most CMV-associated TCR beta chains appeared to be HLA-restricted, and the HLA associations seemed to be driven largely by CMV exposure. Immune exposure information for the cohort was limited to CMV serostatus. A few of the identified cytomegalovirus-associated TCR beta chains were confirmed in vitro to be specific for cytomegalovirus antigens. In both the original and validation cohorts, the classifier was reported to diagnose cytomegalovirus status with high specificity and sensitivity. In a later analysis, several top co-occurrence clusters were reported to appear linked to parvovirus B19, influenza, CMV and Epstein-Barr virus. A cluster of highly shared sequence variants was judged likely to be a technical artifact of the sequencing pipeline. A later analysis found that HLA-associated TCR beta chains were more clonally expanded and had lower generation probabilities than equally common non-associated chains.

Comment on this clone: The clone's antigen remains unknown. The record has no base qualities; no much larger clone is one base away.

Libraries were made using the immunoSEQ multiplex PCR assay. A mixture of 60 forward primers for TCR Vbeta segments and 13 reverse primers for TCR Jbeta segments was used in the multiplex PCR. The CDR3 region of rearranged TCR beta genes was amplified from genomic DNA with a multiplex PCR assay. On the Illumina HiSeq System, the amplified TCR beta libraries were sequenced as 87-base-pair reads. The original pipeline was this. Across the 500 to 850 repertoires, a later analysis counted approximately 83 million unique TCR beta chains, around 11 million of which were shared by at least two donors. Raw reads were error-corrected and collapsed into unique sequences with a nearest-neighbor algorithm that merged closely related sequences to remove PCR and sequencing errors. Alignment of CDR3 sequences to IMGT reference sequences was used to assign V, D and J gene segments. For a sequence to be retained, a match of at least six nucleotides to both a V gene segment and a J gene segment was required. A rearrangement counted as productive if the CDR3 had no stop codons and remained in frame with V and J, and every other rearrangement counted as non-productive. Following IMGT convention, CDR3 was defined as the stretch from the second conserved V-encoded cysteine up to the conserved J-encoded phenylalanine. In an earlier analysis of more than 550 of the donors, sequences lacking an unambiguous match to a single V gene segment were excluded. An earlier analysis of around 600 of the donors classified V segments as functional when productive rearrangements were above 56.7% and as segregating when the standard deviation between donors was above 5%. A statistical classification framework was developed to diagnose cytomegalovirus status using the catalog of TCR beta chain sequences. A later analysis assigned V and J genes by comparing TCR nucleotide sequences with IMGT/GENE-DB human TR gene sequences. A later analysis assigned CDR3 sequences and most-parsimonious VDJ recombination scenarios with the TCRdist pipeline. In a later analysis, each TCR beta chain was defined by its CDR3 amino acid sequence together with its V-gene family, and reads without a unique V-gene family were excluded. To address suspected cross-contamination and a sequencing artifact, a later analysis removed a few hundred highly shared, low-generation-probability nucleotide sequences. In a later analysis, a clonal expansion index was calculated for each public chain from normalized within-repertoire ranks of inferred template counts. In a later analysis, generation probabilities were computed using a VDJ recombination model fitted to out-of-frame rearrangements, and the results were checked against IGoR. Hypergeometric tests were used in a later analysis to score TCR-TCR, TCR-HLA and TCR-CMV co-occurrence, with a repertoire-size bias correction applied to the TCR pairs. In a later analysis, false discovery rates were estimated by permuting HLA or CMV assignments 20 times. In a later analysis, co-occurring TCRs were grouped with DBSCAN, and TCRdist sequence similarity was added when clustering was performed within HLA-allele-positive subsets. For co-occurrence clustering, repertoires with fewer than 30,000 or more than 120,000 public chains were excluded, along with five repertoires with anomalous nucleotide sharing. Entries here come from immuneACCESS through TCRdb and include only in-frame sequences with V and J called. Some clones fail to appear in such tables; in the studies checked, an unresolved V gene covers under half of the shortfall, and the cause of the remainder is unknown. D and trimming come from the DNA, and the V and J calls and clone size come from that table. The sample table shows 130,000 or so clones, and about three quarters are seen once. The ten largest clones represent 1.5% of the sample.

The CDR3 runs 14 residues from the cysteine to the phenylalanine. Only the CDR3 region is kept as DNA, spanning 42 bases read in frame from base 1. CDR1 is given as LNHDA and CDR2 as SQIVND, both from the germline V gene (reference sequence). Relative to germline, V is 3 bases shorter and J is 5 bases shorter, with 10 bases between their ends. In total, more than 500 healthy bone marrow donors made up the cohort. At the time of sampling, every cohort member was nominally healthy, though immune exposures that went unrecorded were likely present. The donor tested CMV seronegative, placing the donor among the 352 seronegative members of the cohort. A peripheral blood sample was collected from each donor, and TCR beta sequencing was performed on peripheral blood mononuclear cells. Genomic DNA was extracted from the blood cell samples with the Qiagen DNeasy Blood Extraction Kit.

The receptor was isolated from a woman aged 18-35 years in good health and CMV-seronegative. Sequencing input: PBMCs. The receptor chain draws on TRBV19 and TRBJ1-4; a confident D gene designation cannot be given. The nucleotide sequence reads as follows: TGTGCCAGTAGTATTGGAGGACTAAATGAAAAACTGTTTTTT. Translated, it reads CASSIGGLNEKLFF.